The T cell receptor (beta chain) described here comes from a study of identical twins (dated by TCRdb to 2016 to 2017). A note on the overall study: To test whether fetal clonotypes persist, this study deep-sequenced TCR alpha and beta repertoires from monozygotic twins, from unrelated adults of various ages, and from cord blood. To rule out contamination, replicate twin experiments were performed at different times with different library preparation protocols.

On the study overall, not on this receptor specifically: In monozygotic twins, recombination models systematically underestimated out-of-frame TCR alpha sharing, but the models matched the sharing seen between unrelated individuals. Because the same donors could not be followed over many years, the conclusions depended on cross-sectional statistical analysis. In beta out-of-frame sequences, excess twin sharing was weaker, because having fewer shared sequences lowered the signal-to-noise ratio. Fewer insertions were carried by abundant cord blood beta clonotypes; a weaker similar trend was observed in young adult naive repertoires, while no such trend was observed in memory repertoires. Out-of-frame TCR alpha sequences shared between twins showed an excess of low generation-probability sequences compared with coincidental sharing between unrelated individuals. Zero-insertion analyses could be partly confounded by invariant T cells such as MAIT and iNKT, although diverse VJ usage argued against such confounding for most clonotypes.

V is shortened by 5 bases, J by 6 bases, and the region joining them spans 7 bases. The CDR3, from cysteine to phenylalanine, totals 11 residues. Only the CDR3 region is kept as DNA, spanning 33 bases read in frame from base 1. In the case of this clonotype: Its antigen has not been determined. Base qualities are not provided; no much larger clone lies one nucleotide away.

Every donor was a healthy Caucasian. Three pairs of female monozygotic twins, all aged roughly 18 to 29 years, were included in the twin cohort. RNA for TCR libraries was isolated from peripheral blood mononuclear cells. The protocol used for the library was 5' RACE. TCRdb names Illumina HiSeq 2000 as the instrument used. A universal primer binding site was added through template switching, and the final cDNA carried a unique molecular identifier so that TCR cDNA molecules could be counted accurately. First-strand cDNA for TCR alpha and beta chains was synthesized from specific primers in the conserved constant-segment region. To control for contamination, every cDNA library was double barcoded, receiving both a SMART-Mk sample barcode and Illumina barcodes. TruSeq adapter sequences and Illumina sample barcodes were added in two successive PCR steps. The TCR alpha and beta cDNA libraries were sequenced on the Illumina HiSeq platform using custom primers. Processing in the source paper ran as follows. MiGEC was used to process raw reads and extract unique molecular identifiers, and MiXCR was used to find CDR3 positions. For each individual, recombination models were inferred using an EM algorithm with the repgenHMM and IGoR tools. Shared clonotypes were analyzed with the tcR package in R, and sharing was normalized by the product of cloneset sizes. Out-of-frame nonproductive sequences were analyzed to study raw recombination free of thymic and clonal selection effects. TCRdb reprocessing: public reads trimmed at Q25 with fastp, clones called with MiXCR, in-frame beta chains kept. All rows with the same CDR3 protein become a single entry with the most common DNA and genes. Clone size and V and J calls follow TCRdb, not the original study. Recorded for this sample are about 810,000 distinct CDR3 sequences; around 12% of them occurred a single time. Around 1.6% of the sample is held by the ten biggest clonotypes.

This same sample was also taken into another study, of yellow fever vaccine responses in identical twins. As noted in the second study: The authors reported that the T cell response to vaccination in identical twins appeared partly convergent and partly personalized. Focusing on identical twins, the study followed the T cell clones that responded to the vaccine, and did so with precision.

The rearrangement joined TRBV12-3 or TRBV12-4 to TRBJ1-2; TRBD1 could be the D gene, as 5 bases match. The sequencing input was PBMCs. The sequence derives from a woman younger than 35 in good health. The CDR3 here reads CASSQGHGYTF. The nucleotide sequence is given as TGTGCCAGCAGTCAGGGTCATGGCTACACCTTC.